The rows below give T cell receptor beta chains drawn from one sample of a study of beta chain features in type 1 diabetes. Sequencing used immunoSEQ multiplex PCR; TCRdb keeps in-frame clones, though not all of them. The sample shows nearly 700,000 clones, roughly an eighth of them seen only once. The sample comprised naive CD4+ T cells from blood. The receptor set was obtained from a man in his late teens or twenties with type 1 diabetes. CDR3s include the opening cysteine and the closing phenylalanine or tryptophan. Fields, in order: clone size, J gene, D gene, V gene, CDR3 protein, CDR3 DNA. D genes are given only for firm matches. Clone size is shown for a subset of rows, as once, few, many or a class of expanded clone.

abundance: .; j_gene: TRBJ1-1; d_gene: .; v_gene: TRBV29-1; CDR3aa: CSWGGNTEAFF; CDR3nt: TGCAGCTGGGGCGGGAACACTGAAGCTTTCTTT
abundance: few; j_gene: TRBJ1-4; d_gene: .; v_gene: TRBV29-1; CDR3aa: CSVGGGPDEKLFF; CDR3nt: TGCAGCGTCGGGGGCGGCCCCGACGAAAAACTGTTTTTT
abundance: few; j_gene: TRBJ2-5; d_gene: TRBD1; v_gene: TRBV18; CDR3aa: CASSPGTEETQYF; CDR3nt: TGTGCCAGCTCACCAGGGACAGAAGAGACCCAGTACTTC
abundance: .; j_gene: TRBJ2-3; d_gene: TRBD2; v_gene: TRBV6-6; CDR3aa: CASSLTGSGGDTQYF; CDR3nt: TGTGCCAGCAGTTTGACAGGATCGGGGGGGGATACGCAGTATTTT
abundance: .; j_gene: TRBJ1-5; d_gene: .; v_gene: TRBV28; CDR3aa: CASSLTRRDGNQPQHF; CDR3nt: TGTGCCAGCAGTCTGACTCGGAGGGATGGCAATCAGCCCCAGCATTTT
abundance: .; j_gene: TRBJ2-5; d_gene: TRBD2; v_gene: TRBV6-5; CDR3aa: CASSYSRLAGGETQYF; CDR3nt: TGTGCCAGCAGTTACTCACGACTAGCGGGGGGCGAGACCCAGTACTTC
abundance: few; j_gene: TRBJ2-6; d_gene: TRBD1; v_gene: TRBV5-1; CDR3aa: CASSNDREQYSGANVLTF; CDR3nt: TGCGCCAGCAGCAATGACAGGGAACAATACTCTGGGGCCAACGTCCTGACTTTC
abundance: .; j_gene: TRBJ2-7; d_gene: .; v_gene: TRBV20-1; CDR3aa: CSAWYSNEQYF; CDR3nt: TGCAGTGCTTGGTATAGCAACGAGCAGTACTTC
abundance: .; j_gene: TRBJ2-5; d_gene: TRBD2; v_gene: TRBV6-5; CDR3aa: CASSHPSGGGETQYF; CDR3nt: TGTGCCAGCAGTCATCCTAGCGGTGGTGGAGAGACCCAGTACTTC
abundance: few; j_gene: TRBJ2-5; d_gene: .; v_gene: TRBV19; CDR3aa: CASTHPNLGETQYF; CDR3nt: TGTGCCAGTACACATCCCAACCTTGGGGAGACCCAGTACTTC
abundance: .; j_gene: TRBJ2-2; d_gene: .; v_gene: TRBV5-1; CDR3aa: CASSTQLGTGELFF; CDR3nt: TGCGCCAGCAGCACTCAGCTAGGGACCGGGGAGCTGTTTTTT
abundance: few; j_gene: TRBJ2-7; d_gene: TRBD1; v_gene: TRBV6-6; CDR3aa: CASGQGGYEQYF; CDR3nt: TGTGCCAGTGGACAGGGTGGGTACGAGCAGTACTTC
abundance: few; j_gene: TRBJ1-1; d_gene: .; v_gene: TRBV10-3; CDR3aa: CAISESMGDRDTEAFF; CDR3nt: TGTGCCATCAGTGAGTCGATGGGGGATCGGGACACTGAAGCTTTCTTT
abundance: .; j_gene: TRBJ1-3; d_gene: .; v_gene: TRBV6-5; CDR3aa: CASSYSAGSGNTIYF; CDR3nt: TGTGCCAGCAGTTACTCAGCAGGGTCGGGAAACACCATATATTTT
abundance: few; j_gene: TRBJ2-6; d_gene: .; v_gene: TRBV10-3; CDR3aa: CAIRGTFSGANVLTF; CDR3nt: TGTGCCATCAGGGGCACGTTCTCTGGGGCCAACGTCCTGACTTTC
abundance: few; j_gene: TRBJ1-4; d_gene: .; v_gene: TRBV10-3; CDR3aa: CAISEGKKLFF; CDR3nt: TGTGCCATCAGTGAGGGGAAAAAACTGTTTTTT
abundance: .; j_gene: TRBJ2-2; d_gene: .; v_gene: TRBV7-9; CDR3aa: CASSLTPLGTGELFF; CDR3nt: TGTGCCAGCAGCTTGACCCCATTGGGGACCGGGGAGCTGTTTTTT
abundance: few; j_gene: TRBJ1-2; d_gene: TRBD1; v_gene: TRBV27; CDR3aa: CASTQGQGFNYGYTF; CDR3nt: TGTGCCAGCACCCAAGGACAGGGATTTAACTATGGCTACACCTTC
abundance: few; j_gene: TRBJ2-7; d_gene: .; v_gene: TRBV6-1; CDR3aa: CASSGLRDEQYF; CDR3nt: TGTGCCAGCAGTGGTCTTCGGGACGAGCAGTACTTC
abundance: .; j_gene: TRBJ2-5; d_gene: TRBD1; v_gene: TRBV19; CDR3aa: CASRENRGRETQYF; CDR3nt: TGTGCCAGTAGAGAAAACAGGGGCAGGGAGACCCAGTACTTC
abundance: few; j_gene: TRBJ2-7; d_gene: .; v_gene: TRBV5-4; CDR3aa: CASSRGSPGEQYF; CDR3nt: TGTGCCAGCAGCAGGGGATCTCCGGGGGAGCAGTACTTC
abundance: .; j_gene: TRBJ2-4; d_gene: TRBD1; v_gene: TRBV13; CDR3aa: CASSVGGTGSKNIQYF; CDR3nt: TGTGCCAGCAGCGTAGGCGGGACAGGTAGTAAAAACATTCAGTACTTC
abundance: .; j_gene: TRBJ1-4; d_gene: .; v_gene: TRBV15; CDR3aa: CATSRDKQINEKLFF; CDR3nt: TGTGCCACCAGCAGAGATAAGCAGATTAATGAAAAACTGTTTTTT
abundance: few; j_gene: TRBJ2-7; d_gene: .; v_gene: TRBV6-1; CDR3aa: CASNRQETYEQYF; CDR3nt: TGTGCCAGCAACCGACAGGAAACCTACGAGCAGTACTTC
abundance: .; j_gene: TRBJ2-6; d_gene: .; v_gene: TRBV29-1; CDR3aa: CSVDGSGANVLTF; CDR3nt: TGCAGCGTTGACGGCTCTGGGGCCAACGTCCTGACTTTC
abundance: .; j_gene: TRBJ1-2; d_gene: .; v_gene: TRBV19; CDR3aa: CASTGGAGLRRMDGYTF; CDR3nt: TGTGCCAGTACCGGAGGGGCAGGACTCAGGAGGATGGATGGCTACACCTTC
abundance: few; j_gene: TRBJ1-5; d_gene: .; v_gene: TRBV30; CDR3aa: CAWSVRVGGGSNQPQHF; CDR3nt: TGTGCCTGGAGTGTACGAGTAGGGGGAGGGAGCAATCAGCCCCAGCATTTT
abundance: .; j_gene: TRBJ1-2; d_gene: .; v_gene: TRBV2; CDR3aa: CASSGQNYGYTF; CDR3nt: TGTGCCAGCAGTGGGCAGAACTATGGCTACACCTTC
abundance: few; j_gene: TRBJ1-6; d_gene: .; v_gene: TRBV6-4; CDR3aa: CASSALVGNSPLHF; CDR3nt: TGTGCCAGCAGTGCACTAGTGGGGAATTCACCCCTCCACTTT